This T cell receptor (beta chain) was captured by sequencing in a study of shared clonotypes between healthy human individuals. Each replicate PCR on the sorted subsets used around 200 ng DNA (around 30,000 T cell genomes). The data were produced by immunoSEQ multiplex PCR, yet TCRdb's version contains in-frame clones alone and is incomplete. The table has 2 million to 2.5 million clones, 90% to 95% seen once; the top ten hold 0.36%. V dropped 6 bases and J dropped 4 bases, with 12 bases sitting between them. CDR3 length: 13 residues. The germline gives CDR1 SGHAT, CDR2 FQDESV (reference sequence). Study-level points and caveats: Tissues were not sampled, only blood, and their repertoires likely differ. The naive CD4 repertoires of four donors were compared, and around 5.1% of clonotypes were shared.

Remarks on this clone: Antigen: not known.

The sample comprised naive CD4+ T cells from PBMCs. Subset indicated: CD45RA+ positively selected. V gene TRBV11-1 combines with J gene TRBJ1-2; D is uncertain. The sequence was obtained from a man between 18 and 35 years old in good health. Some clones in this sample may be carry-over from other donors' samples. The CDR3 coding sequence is TGTGCCAGCAGTCTTAGTGGCAGCTATGGCTACACCTTC. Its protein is CASSLSGSYGYTF.